The following is a TCR beta chain sequence with its context. Repertoires were generated with immunoSEQ multiplex PCR, while TCRdb's copy carries only in-frame clones and drops some. The repertoire has fewer than 200,000 clones, roughly nine tenths of them found once; the top ten carry less than 2%. Germline V gene sequence: CDR1 PRHDT, CDR2 FYEKMQ (reference sequence). The trim removed 4 bases at V and 2 bases at J, leaving 8 bases unmatched. There are 16 residues in the CDR3. The data were taken from a study of blood T cell repertoires in COVID-19. Study as a whole: Acute and convalescent COVID-19 samples came from the United States, Italy and Spain. T cells, B-cell-depleted T cells, or PBMCs supplied cDNA or gDNA.

The source is a young man who had recovered from COVID-19. This chain connects TRBV13 to TRBJ2-7, with 10 bases matching TRBD1. The specimen sequenced was peripheral blood. The chain's CDR3 is CASSSNRDRGPYEQYF. CDR3 nucleotides: TGTGCCAGCAGCTCTAACCGGGACAGGGGCCCCTACGAGCAGTACTTC.